The source of this T cell receptor (beta chain) is a study of shared clonotypes between healthy human individuals. Study details: Researchers drew samples from two women and a few men aged 18 to 49. Each donor's CD4 naive and CD4 memory cells filled three plates apiece, CD8 naive two, and CD8 memory one. Study findings and constraints: Unshared clonotypes carried lower generation probabilities than those common to all four donors. Naive subsets tended to show greater estimated richness than memory subsets.

Positively selected for CCR7, the CD45RO-negative cells used as naive CD8 cells excluded terminally differentiated effector memory CD45RA+ cells. Per germline, CDR1 MDHEN and CDR2 SYDVKM. CDR3 length equals 14 residues. Unmatched junction bases numbered 8, after V lost 8 bases and J lost 7 bases. The data were produced by immunoSEQ multiplex PCR, yet TCRdb's version contains in-frame clones alone and is incomplete. The profile shows roughly 590,000 clones, around 95% of them singletons. Note on this clone: Its antigen remains unknown.

The chain joins TRBV28 to TRBJ2-1, with 10 bases identical to TRBD1. Sequencing was carried out using naive CD8+ T cells sorted from blood. This sequence was found in a woman aged 30 to 39 in good health. The CDR3 bases are TGTGCCAGCGGCGGGGGACAGGGGTGGAATGAGCAGTTCTTC. Its translation: CASGGGQGWNEQFF.